This passage covers 9 T cell receptor beta chains from one sample sequenced in a study of technical replicates of blood from a few donors. Using immunoSEQ multiplex PCR, the repertoire was profiled, and TCRdb retains in-frame clones only, with some absent. The sample has tens of thousands of clones; 95% to 96% are singletons. The sequenced sample consisted of T cells isolated from PBMCs. The source is a human donor in good health.

The chain has TRBV27 and TRBJ2-7; 9 positions agree with TRBD1. The germline gives CDR1 MNHEY, CDR2 SMNVEV (reference sequence). Germline trimming cut 5 bases from V and 0 bases from J; bases unmatched to any gene: 2. The CDR3 extends over 14 amino acids. CDR3 sequence reads: CASSPDRGSYEQYF. Here the CDR3 DNA reads TGTGCCAGCAGTCCGGACAGGGGCTCCTACGAGCAGTACTTC.

J is TRBJ2-3 and V is TRBV27, with 9 bases aligning to TRBD2. The CDR3 runs to 17 residues. CDR1 is MNHEY and CDR2 is SMNVEV in the germline V gene (reference sequence). V lost 5 bases, J lost 3 bases, and 12 bases stayed unmatched. The CDR3 bases are TGTGCCAGCAGTCTTAGGGGACTAGCCACGCAGACAGATACGCAGTATTTT. Translating gives CASSLRGLATQTDTQYF.

V is TRBV5-6 and J is TRBJ1-1; D is unclear. Trimming removed 0 bases from V and 11 bases from J, with 11 bases in between. The CDR3 length is 12 residues. Germline assignment: CDR1 SGHDT and CDR2 YYEEEE. The CDR3 coding sequence is TGTGCCAGCAGCTTGGGTGTAGGGAGGGCTTTCTTT. Protein: CASSLGVGRAFF.

The genes are TRBV19 and TRBJ1-1; possible D gene TRBD1, 5 bases. Germline V CDR1 and CDR2: LNHDA, SQIVND (reference sequence). The CDR3 is 16 amino acids. The V end was cut by 6 bases, the J end by 1 base, with 18 bases between. CDR3 amino acids: CASRAGLWYSNTEAFF. The DNA of the CDR3 is TGTGCCAGTAGGGCAGGGCTTTGGTATTCGAACACTGAAGCTTTCTTT.

The chain links TRBV6-5 to TRBJ2-1; 15 bases agree with TRBD2. V lost 6 bases and J lost 6; bases outside the gene matches: 3. CDR1 and CDR2 from the germline V gene are MNHEY and SVGAGI. CDR3 length: 15 residues. CDR3 in DNA: TGTGCCAGCAGCCGGACTAGCGGGGGGGCCAATGAGCAGTTCTTC. It translates to CASSRTSGGANEQFF.

This chain connects TRBV7-9 to TRBJ2-7; a weak D match, TRBD1 (5 bases). V shed 4 bases and J shed 0 bases, with 16 bases lying between them. The CDR3 length is 16 residues. CDR1 is SEHNR, CDR2 FQNEAQ, per germline (reference sequence). The CDR3 here is CASSSRTPESSYEQYF. In DNA, the CDR3 is TGTGCCAGCAGCTCAAGGACACCTGAGAGCTCCTACGAGCAGTACTTC.

This clone was seen a single time. The chain recombines TRBV2 with TRBJ2-5, with TRBD1 as a possible D gene (5 bases). V was pared by 2 bases and J by 1 base, with 8 bases between. The germline gives CDR1 SNHLY, CDR2 FYNNEI. This CDR3 contains 14 residues. The CDR3: CASSELDSQETQYF. The DNA for the CDR3 is TGTGCCAGCAGTGAACTCGACAGCCAAGAGACCCAGTACTTC.

The V call is TRBV6-5, the J call TRBJ1-2; a weak D match, TRBD1 (5 bases). Germline CDR1 reads MNHEY; CDR2 reads SVGAGI. Trimming pared 5 bases from V and 0 bases from J, leaving 13 bases between. This CDR3 region has 15 residues. CDR3 DNA sequence: TGTGCCAGCAGTCCCCGACAGACCGCTAACTATGGCTACACCTTC. Translated: CASSPRQTANYGYTF.

This chain links TRBV18 with TRBJ1-6; D ambiguous. In germline, CDR1 is KGHSH, CDR2 LQKENI. CDR3 length equals 16 residues. V lost 2 bases and J 0 bases, leaving 8 bases between the germline ends. The CDR3 bases are TGTGCCAGCTCACCAGTCGGGAGCTCCTATAATTCACCCCTCCACTTT. Residues: CASSPVGSSYNSPLHF. The variable domain in full, with the rest retrieved from reference TRBV18 and TRBJ1-6, is NAGVMQNPRHLVRRRGQEARLRCSPMKGHSHVYWYRQLPEEGLKFMVYLQKENIIDESGMPKERFSAEFPKEGPSILRIQQVVRGDSAAYFCASSPVGSSYNSPLHFGNGTRLTVT.